The 20 T cell receptor beta chains in this list originate from one sample, sequenced in a study of control samples from healthy donors and cancer patients. Sequencing was performed with immunoSEQ multiplex PCR; in TCRdb, only in-frame clones are kept and a portion is missing. In the table there are 100,000 to 150,000 clones, roughly 87% of which are singletons. The sequencing input was blood. These receptors were collected from a man younger than 35 in good health.

V is TRBV28 and J is TRBJ2-7; 9 bases align to TRBD2. CDR1 and CDR2 from the germline V gene are MDHEN and SYDVKM. Trimming cost V 4 bases and J 1 base; bases outside gene matches: 11. This CDR3 contains 17 residues. The CDR3 is CASSYEAGGFGSYEQYF. The CDR3 DNA sequence: TGTGCCAGCAGTTATGAAGCGGGAGGTTTTGGGTCCTACGAGCAGTACTTC.

The chain carries TRBV7-9 and TRBJ1-3; the D is unclear. The CDR3 length is 16 residues. Germline CDR1 reads SEHNR; CDR2 reads FQNEAQ (reference sequence). With 3 bases removed from V and 4 bases from J, the gap between germline ends came to 16 bases. The CDR3 coding sequence is TGTGCCAGCAGCTTGCTTGGAGCTACCTCCGGAAACACCATATATTTT. Translated, it gives CASSLLGATSGNTIYF.

The chain combines TRBV5-1 with TRBJ2-3; 8 positions agree with TRBD2. CDR1 is SGHRS and CDR2 is YFSETQ in the germline V gene. CDR3 length equals 16 residues. V gave up 0 bases and J gave up 3 bases; unmatched junction bases: 6. The CDR3 is CASSLEVAGLTDTQYF. DNA for the CDR3: TGCGCCAGCAGCTTGGAAGTAGCGGGATTGACAGATACGCAGTATTTT.

This chain connects TRBV12-5 to TRBJ2-7; D tentatively fits TRBD1 or TRBD2 (5 bases each). V was pared by 7 bases and J by 0 bases, with 16 bases between. Germline loops: CDR1 LGHNT, CDR2 FRNRAP. CDR3 size: 15 residues. The CDR3 nucleotides are TGTGCTAGTGCCACGGGGCAAATCTTCTCCTACGAGCAGTACTTC. Translated: CASATGQIFSYEQYF.

The count of this clone is one. The CDR3 region is CASSPIPGANEKLFF. The CDR3, as DNA: TGTGCCAGCAGCCCGATTCCTGGGGCTAATGAAAAACTGTTTTTT. V is TRBV9 and J is TRBJ1-4; no definite D call. From germline, CDR1 is SGDLS and CDR2 YYNGEE. The CDR3 runs to 15 residues. Trimming took 4 bases from V and 3 from J, leaving 13 bases between them. The full variable domain, with the rest looked up from reference TRBV9 and TRBJ1-4, is DSGVTQTPKHLITATGQRVTLRCSPRSGDLSVYWYQQSLDQGLQFLIQYYNGEERAKGNILERFSAQQFPDLHSELNLSSLELGDSALYFCASSPIPGANEKLFFGSGTQLSVL.

This clone was seen only a few times. The chain has TRBV9 and TRBJ1-6; D not certain. Trimming cost V 0 bases and J 10 bases, with 8 bases left between them. The CDR3 has 13 residues. The germline V gene has CDR1 SGDLS and CDR2 YYNGEE. The CDR3 DNA reads TGTGCCAGCAGCGTAGATCAAAGGTCACCCCTCCACTTT. Amino acid sequence: CASSVDQRSPLHF.

J is TRBJ2-7 and V is TRBV9; D gene ambiguous. Trimming cost V 2 bases and J 6 bases, with 18 bases left between them. CDR1 is SGDLS, CDR2 YYNGEE, per germline. This CDR3 is built from 15 residues. CDR3 protein: CASSVSFGITAEQYF. In DNA, the CDR3 is TGTGCCAGCAGCGTCTCGTTCGGTATTACTGCCGAGCAGTACTTC.

This rearrangement joins TRBV5-6 to TRBJ2-3, with D perhaps TRBD2 (5 bases). The CDR3 has 15 residues. Germline CDR1 is SGHDT and CDR2 is YYEEEE. V shed 2 bases and J shed 1 base, with 11 bases lying between them. The CDR3 region has the DNA TGTGCCAGCAGCTTCACGAGGGATGGCACAGATACGCAGTATTTT. Amino acids: CASSFTRDGTDTQYF.

The genes are TRBV6-6 and TRBJ1-1, with D perhaps matching TRBD1 (5 bases). Trimming stripped 4 bases from V and 0 bases from J, with 12 bases between. This CDR3 is 15 amino acids long. Germline V CDR1 and CDR2: MNHNY, SVGAGI (reference sequence). The CDR3 here is CASSLRQSMNTEAFF. The CDR3 coding sequence is TGTGCCAGCAGTTTAAGACAGTCCATGAACACTGAAGCTTTCTTT.

V and J are TRBV7-2 and TRBJ1-4, with D hard to call. The V end lost 1 base, the J end lost 8 bases, and 17 bases lay between the germline ends. The germline gives CDR1 SGHTA, CDR2 FQGNSA. CDR3 length: 16 amino acids. CDR3 amino acids: CASSLDNSPGWEKLFF. The CDR3 DNA reads as TGTGCCAGCAGCTTAGATAACAGCCCCGGGTGGGAAAAACTGTTTTTT. The entire variable domain, with the rest obtained from reference TRBV7-2 and TRBJ1-4, is as follows: GAGVSQSPSNKVTEKGKDVELRCDPISGHTALYWYRQSLGQGLEFLIYFQGNSAPDKSGLPSDRFSAERTGGSVSTLTIQRTQQEDSAVYLCASSLDNSPGWEKLFFGSGTQLSVL.

The V and J genes are TRBV29-1 and TRBJ1-1; 7 bases are shared with TRBD1. Germline values: CDR1 SQVTM, CDR2 ANQGSEA. CDR3 length: 13 residues. V lost 7 bases, J lost 2 bases, and 7 bases stayed unmatched. CDR3 nucleotide sequence: TGCAGCGAGTCGACAGGGAAAAACACTGAAGCTTTCTTT. It codes for CSESTGKNTEAFF.

Comment on this clone: At one boundary the junction diverges from the germline segment, which might be a read error. This chain joins TRBV20-1 and TRBJ1-2, with unresolved D. This CDR3 is built from 9 residues. The V gene's germline CDR1 is DFQATT and CDR2 SNEGSKA (reference sequence). The CDR3 is CSASVLGPF. As DNA, the CDR3 is TGCAGTGCTAGTGTGCTCGGACCTTTC.

The chain uses TRBV28 and TRBJ2-7; 9 nucleotides align to TRBD1. CDR1 MDHEN and CDR2 SYDVKM come from the germline V gene. V shed 9 bases, J shed 2 bases, and the junction held 11 bases outside the gene matches. CDR3 length: 15 residues. DNA of the CDR3: TGTGCCAGTACGTCGGTGGGACAGGGTACCTACGAGCAGTACTTC. As protein: CASTSVGQGTYEQYF.

The chain employs TRBV7-8 and TRBJ2-1; D unclear. The CDR3 runs 12 residues. V was trimmed by 1 base and J by 10 bases, leaving 8 bases between them. In germline, CDR1 is SGHVS, CDR2 FQNEAQ. The DNA of the CDR3 is TGTGCCAGCAGCTTAGGTTTCAGGGAGCAGTTCTTC. It translates to CASSLGFREQFF.

The chain couples TRBV7-9 to TRBJ1-1; 7 nucleotides align to TRBD1. CDR3 size: 13 residues. Germline CDR1 reads SEHNR; CDR2 reads FQNEAQ (reference sequence). J was trimmed by 4 bases and V by 4 bases; bases with no gene match: 3. CDR3 sequence reads: CASSSAGGTEAFF. CDR3 nucleotide sequence: TGTGCCAGCAGCTCTGCAGGGGGCACTGAAGCTTTCTTT.

This chain joins TRBV7-2 and TRBJ2-5; 8 bases are shared with TRBD2. Germline lookup yields CDR1 SGHTA and CDR2 FQGNSA. The CDR3 is 16 amino acids. J was trimmed by 5 bases and V by 3 bases; bases with no gene match: 11. The CDR3 nucleotides are TGTGCCAGCAGCTTTCAAGGCGGGGGGCCGCGGGAGACCCAGTACTTC. Protein: CASSFQGGGPRETQYF. Full variable domain (remainder filled in from reference TRBV7-2 and TRBJ2-5): GAGVSQSPSNKVTEKGKDVELRCDPISGHTALYWYRQSLGQGLEFLIYFQGNSAPDKSGLPSDRFSAERTGGSVSTLTIQRTQQEDSAVYLCASSFQGGGPRETQYFGPGTRLLVL.

The CDR3 nucleotides are TGTGCCAGCAGTCCGACAGGGATCGACACTGAAGCTTTCTTT. Translating gives CASSPTGIDTEAFF. The chain recombines TRBV27 with TRBJ1-1, with 7 nucleotides matching TRBD1. Germline V CDR1 and CDR2: MNHEY, SMNVEV (reference sequence). The CDR3 loop spans 14 amino acids. J lost 3 bases, V lost 5 bases, and 6 bases had no gene match.

V is TRBV24-1 and J is TRBJ2-2, with 8 bases identical to TRBD1. This CDR3 is 14 amino acids long. The germline CDR1 and CDR2 sequences are KGHDR and SFDVKD. After removal of 8 bases from V and 3 bases from J, the junction contained 4 bases not matched to a gene. In nucleotides, the CDR3 is TGTGCCACCACTGGACAGGGTGACACCGGGGAGCTGTTTTTT. It specifies CATTGQGDTGELFF.

This clone was seen only a few times. The DNA of the CDR3 is TGTGCCAGCAGATCTACAGGGGGCGCGCGGACTGAAGCTTTCTTT. It codes for CASRSTGGARTEAFF. The rearrangement links TRBV6-6 to TRBJ1-1; 9 nucleotides align to TRBD1. Germline V gives CDR1 MNHNY, CDR2 SVGAGI (reference sequence). This CDR3 region has 15 residues. Trimming cost V 6 bases and J 5 bases; bases outside gene matches: 10.

This chain uses TRBV30 with TRBJ1-3; D remains unclear. There are 13 residues in the CDR3. The germline gives CDR1 GTSNPN, CDR2 SVGIG (reference sequence). Trimming pared 0 bases from V and 0 bases from J, leaving 3 bases between. CDR3 coding DNA: TGTGCCTGGAGTGTGGGCTCTGGAAACACCATATATTTT. This encodes CAWSVGSGNTIYF.